Listed below are T cell receptor beta chains from one sample, sequenced in a study of cytomegalovirus exposure and HLA in healthy donors. Only in-frame clones appear in the TCRdb table, and some are missing; sequencing was by immunoSEQ multiplex PCR. The table lists tens of thousands of clones, approximately 55% of them singletons. The sequencing sample was made of PBMCs. These receptor sequences come from a woman aged 40 to 49 in good health and CMV-seropositive. The CDR3 runs from the conserved cysteine through the conserved F or W. D genes are given only for firm matches. Not every row has a clone size; where given, it reads once, few, many or a size class.

>TRBJ1-2|.|TRBV2|TRBD1
CASSLGQGAYGYTF
TGTGCCAGCAGTCTCGGACAGGGGGCATATGGCTACACCTTC
>TRBJ2-1|few|TRBV2|TRBD2
CASSESLPGGQVEQFF
TGTGCCAGCAGTGAATCCCTGCCGGGGGGGCAAGTTGAGCAGTTCTTC
>TRBJ1-1|.|TRBV5-4|.
CASSQDRTEAFF
TGTGCCAGCAGCCAAGACAGGACTGAAGCTTTCTTT
>TRBJ2-5|few|TRBV6-1|TRBD2
CASSEDEAGGWVTQYF
TGTGCCAGCAGTGAAGATGAGGCGGGGGGTTGGGTGACCCAGTACTTC
>TRBJ2-3|few|TRBV7-2|TRBD2
CASSSSGGGAATQYF
TGTGCCAGCAGTTCTAGCGGGGGGGGTGCAGCTACGCAGTATTTT
>TRBJ1-1|few|TRBV19|.
CASSIDRDTEAFF
TGTGCCAGTAGTATAGACAGGGACACTGAAGCTTTCTTT
>TRBJ1-5|.|TRBV18|TRBD1
CASSPGQGDQPQHF
TGTGCCAGCTCACCGGGACAGGGGGATCAGCCCCAGCATTTT
>TRBJ2-3|few|TRBV6-4|TRBD2
CASSDAGETDTQYF
TGTGCCAGCAGTGATGCGGGGGAGACAGATACGCAGTATTTT
>TRBJ2-2|once|TRBV9|.
CASSITADTGELFF
TGTGCCAGCAGTATAACAGCAGACACCGGGGAGCTGTTTTTT
>TRBJ1-6|.|TRBV11-2|.
CASSPGDNSPLHF
TGTGCCAGCTCCCCGGGGGATAATTCACCCCTCCACTTT
>TRBJ1-5|few|TRBV5-6|TRBD1
CASSWGQGAGQPQHF
TGTGCCAGCAGCTGGGGACAGGGGGCAGGGCAGCCCCAGCATTTT
>TRBJ2-5|few|TRBV29-1|TRBD2
CSVAVSGGAGTQYF
TGCAGCGTTGCAGTAAGCGGGGGGGCCGGGACCCAGTACTTC
>TRBJ2-1|few|TRBV6-4|.
CASSDRLAPYNEQFF
TGTGCCAGCAGTGACAGGCTAGCCCCCTACAATGAGCAGTTCTTC
>TRBJ1-1|.|TRBV5-1|TRBD1
CASSPGQINTEAFF
TGCGCCAGCAGCCCGGGACAGATCAACACTGAAGCTTTCTTT
>TRBJ2-5|few|TRBV6-5|.
CASSYSPRVFGETQYF
TGTGCCAGCAGTTACTCCCCCAGGGTTTTCGGGGAGACCCAGTACTTC
>TRBJ1-1|.|TRBV6-6|.
CASNRVKSTEAFF
TGTGCCAGCAACAGGGTAAAGAGCACTGAAGCTTTCTTT
>TRBJ2-7|.|TRBV4-2|TRBD1
CASSQQPPGQGNEQYF
TGTGCCAGCAGCCAACAACCACCGGGACAGGGCAACGAGCAGTACTTC
>TRBJ1-2|.|TRBV19|.
CASSIGGHEGYTF
TGTGCCAGTAGTATTGGAGGTCACGAGGGCTACACCTTC
>TRBJ1-1|.|TRBV6-1|.
CASSEPASPGNTEAFF
TGTGCCAGCAGTGAACCCGCATCCCCGGGGAACACTGAAGCTTTCTTT
>TRBJ2-2|few|TRBV10-3|TRBD2
CASRTSGANTGELFF
TGTGCCTCCCGGACTAGCGGCGCGAACACCGGGGAGCTGTTTTTT
>TRBJ2-1|.|TRBV12-5|TRBD1
CASGLGQGGQFF
TGTGCTAGTGGTTTGGGACAGGGGGGGCAGTTCTTC
>TRBJ2-1|once|TRBV7-3|TRBD1
CASSPGTGYNEQFF
TGTGCCAGCAGCCCTGGGACAGGGTACAATGAGCAGTTCTTC
>TRBJ2-5|.|TRBV9|TRBD2
CASSVGELAGGVETQYF
TGTGCCAGCAGCGTAGGAGAGTTAGCGGGGGGGGTAGAGACCCAGTACTTC
>TRBJ2-7|.|TRBV11-2|TRBD1
CASSWGTGIYEQYF
TGTGCCAGCAGCTGGGGGACAGGGATCTACGAGCAGTACTTC
>TRBJ2-7|few|TRBV7-9|TRBD1
CASSHERGQGPYEQYF
TGTGCCAGCAGCCATGAGCGGGGACAGGGCCCCTACGAGCAGTACTTC
>TRBJ1-4|.|TRBV4-1|TRBD1
CASSPGTGGRVTNEKLFF
TGCGCCAGCAGCCCCGGGACAGGGGGGAGGGTAACTAATGAAAAACTGTTTTTT
>TRBJ2-4|.|TRBV29-1|TRBD2
CSVAGGAKNIQYF
TGCAGCGTTGCGGGGGGTGCCAAAAACATTCAGTACTTC
>TRBJ2-7|once|TRBV10-3|.
CAISEEADAYEQYF
TGTGCCATCAGTGAGGAGGCAGACGCCTACGAGCAGTACTTC
>TRBJ1-1|.|TRBV5-1|.
CASSLFSVNTEAFF
TGCGCCAGCAGCTTATTCTCTGTGAACACTGAAGCTTTCTTT
>TRBJ2-3|.|TRBV6-5|.
CASSRDLPTDTQYF
TGTGCCAGCAGCCGGGACTTGCCCACAGATACGCAGTATTTT
>TRBJ2-5|.|TRBV19|TRBD2
CASSTLAGEETQYF
TGTGCCAGTAGTACCTTAGCGGGGGAAGAGACCCAGTACTTC
>TRBJ2-5|.|TRBV18|.
CASSPASAQRETQYF
TGTGCCAGCTCACCAGCTAGCGCCCAGCGGGAGACCCAGTACTTC
>TRBJ2-7|.|TRBV7-2|.
CASRSGITYEQYF
TGTGCCAGCAGGTCAGGGATCACCTACGAGCAGTACTTC
>TRBJ1-4|few|TRBV5-1|.
CASNRGSDEKLFF
TGCGCCAGCAATCGGGGGAGTGATGAAAAACTGTTTTTT
>TRBJ1-4|few|TRBV28|.
CASSPAGTSTNEKLFF
TGTGCCAGCAGTCCGGCCGGGACATCAACTAATGAAAAACTGTTTTTT
>TRBJ2-5|few|TRBV15|TRBD1
CATHFAGQGRETQYF
TGTGCCACCCACTTTGCCGGACAGGGGAGAGAGACCCAGTACTTC
>TRBJ1-5|.|TRBV9|TRBD1
CASSVSGTGVQPQHF
TGTGCCAGCAGCGTCTCCGGGACAGGGGTTCAGCCCCAGCATTTT
>TRBJ2-2|.|TRBV6-1|TRBD1
CASIRDRGGTGELFF
TGTGCCAGCATCCGGGACAGGGGGGGCACCGGGGAGCTGTTTTTT
>TRBJ2-7|.|TRBV5-1|TRBD2
CASSPGGDLPYEQYF
TGCGCCAGCAGCCCCGGGGGGGACCTCCCCTACGAGCAGTACTTC
>TRBJ2-6|once|TRBV19|TRBD1
CASSVRGPGANVLTF
TGTGCCAGTAGTGTCAGGGGGCCAGGGGCCAACGTCCTGACTTTC
>TRBJ1-6|once|TRBV7-6|TRBD1
CASSNGQGNSPLHF
TGTGCCAGCAGCAACGGACAGGGTAATTCACCCCTCCACTTT
>TRBJ2-1|.|TRBV5-1|.
CASSLKSGTSGEQFF
TGCGCCAGCAGCCTGAAGTCTGGGACATCCGGCGAGCAGTTCTTC
>TRBJ1-2|.|TRBV7-2|.
CASSFQGRRDGYTF
TGTGCCAGCAGCTTCCAGGGCAGGAGGGATGGCTACACCTTC
>TRBJ2-7|.|TRBV7-3|TRBD2
CASSVDGTSGYEQYF
TGTGCCAGCAGCGTAGACGGGACTAGCGGCTACGAGCAGTACTTC